Shown below are 12 T cell receptor beta chains from a single sample sequenced in a study of metastatic and nonmetastatic thyroid tumors. Thyroid surgery took place with no prior treatment in any patient. TCRdb re-analyzed the PCR reads through MiXCR. The sample gives just under 20,000 clones, 37% of which show up once; 20% to 30% is in the top ten. The sequenced sample was tumor tissue. The receptors were gathered from a female donor with papillary thyroid cancer or a benign thyroid nodule (not recorded which). Some clones in this sample may be carry-over from other donors' samples.

This clone was detected only a few times. The chain joins TRBV6-1 to TRBJ2-7; D unresolved. The V gene's germline CDR1 is MNHNS and CDR2 SASEGT. V was shortened by 1 base and J by 2 bases, with 15 bases between the two germline ends. The CDR3 runs 16 residues. CDR3 coding DNA: TGTGCCAGCAGTGAAGGCGCTAGATTAGGTCCCTACGAGCAGTACTTC. It translates to CASSEGARLGPYEQYF.

The gene calls are TRBV20-1 and TRBJ2-7, with D unresolved. The CDR3 runs to 13 residues. CDR1 and CDR2 from the germline V gene are DFQATT and SNEGSKA (reference sequence). V gave up 5 bases and J gave up 1 base, with 12 bases separating them. The CDR3 reads CSAPLGSSYEQYF. The CDR3 DNA is TGCAGTGCTCCGTTAGGGTCATCCTACGAGCAGTACTTC.

The J gene is TRBJ1-5, the V gene TRBV15; no definite D call. The V end was cut by 5 bases, the J end by 5 bases, with 19 bases between. Germline values: CDR1 LNHNV, CDR2 YYDKDF (reference sequence). The CDR3 length is 16 residues. The CDR3 sequence is CATSEGGGAGDQPQHF. CDR3 DNA: TGTGCCACCAGCGAGGGAGGCGGAGCGGGTGATCAGCCCCAGCATTTT.

Comments on this clone: Other DNA sequences in the sample encode the same CDR3. The J gene is TRBJ1-5, the V gene TRBV6-1, with D unresolved. The CDR3 consists of 12 residues. Looked up from germline, CDR1 is MNHNS and CDR2 is SASEGT. The CDR3: CASVTSNQPQHF. The CDR3 coding sequence is TGTGCTAGCGTCACAAGCAATCAGCCCCAGCATTTT.

The chain employs TRBV27 and TRBJ2-1; 9 bases line up with TRBD2. Germline V gene lookup returns CDR1 MNHEY and CDR2 SMNVEV (reference sequence). The CDR3 runs to 15 residues. The trim removed 2 bases at V and 10 bases at J, leaving 9 bases unmatched. The CDR3 reads CASSLQVAGAGEQFF. The CDR3 DNA sequence: TGTGCCAGCAGTTTACAGGTAGCGGGGGCAGGGGAGCAGTTCTTC.

Points on this clone: At the DNA level, this CDR3 is encoded by other sequences in the same sample as well. The V and J genes are TRBV20-1 and TRBJ2-7; 8 nucleotides line up with TRBD2. Germline-derived CDR1 and CDR2 are DFQATT and SNEGSKA (reference sequence). CDR3 length: 15 amino acids. V shed 3 bases and J 0 bases; nucleotides not matched to a gene: 7. Written as DNA, the CDR3 is TGCAGTGCTAGGAATAGCGGGACTGCCTCCTACGAGCAGTACTTC. Its protein product is CSARNSGTASYEQYF.

V usage is TRBV28 and J usage is TRBJ2-3, with TRBD1 matching 10 bases. The ends lost 5 bases at V and 3 bases at J; junction bases unmatched: 5. The CDR3 has 15 residues. Germline values: CDR1 MDHEN, CDR2 SYDVKM. CDR3 DNA: TGTGCCAGCAGTGACCGGGACAGGGGTACAGATACGCAGTATTTT. Amino acid sequence: CASSDRDRGTDTQYF. The full variable domain, completed using reference TRBV28 and TRBJ2-3, is DVKVTQSSRYLVKRTGEKVFLECVQDMDHENMFWYRQDPGLGLRLIYFSYDVKMKEKGDIPEGYSVSREKKERFSLILESASTNQTSMYLCASSDRDRGTDTQYFGPGTRLTVL.

This clone was detected only a few times. The chain joins TRBV12-3 or TRBV12-4 to TRBJ1-2, with 10 bases matching TRBD1. The CDR3 is 13 amino acids. V shed 5 bases and J 8 bases; nucleotides not matched to a gene: 5. In nucleotides, the CDR3 is TGTGCCAGCAGTCGCGGGACAGGGGTAGGCTACACCTTC. Its protein product is CASSRGTGVGYTF.

J is TRBJ1-6 and V is TRBV5-1; D is perhaps TRBD1 (6 bases). The CDR3 length is 15 residues. The V end was cut by 3 bases, the J end by 7 bases, with 14 bases between. Germline-derived CDR1 and CDR2 are SGHRS and YFSETQ. CDR3 amino acids: CASSYTGLENSPLHF. The CDR3 nucleotides read TGCGCCAGCAGCTATACAGGGTTAGAAAATTCACCCCTCCACTTT. Drawing the rest from reference TRBV5-1 and TRBJ1-6, the complete variable domain is KAGVTQTPRYLIKTRGQQVTLSCSPISGHRSVSWYQQTPGQGLQFLFEYFSETQRNKGNFPGRFSGRQFSNSRSEMNVSTLELGDSALYLCASSYTGLENSPLHFGNGTRLTVT.

This clone was found a few times. The V and J genes are TRBV12-3 or TRBV12-4 and TRBJ1-2, with 10 bases that match TRBD1. Trimming cost V 6 bases and J 7 bases; bases outside gene matches: 5. The CDR3 is 13 amino acids. The CDR3 spells CASSRDRGGGYTF. The CDR3 DNA is TGTGCCAGCAGCCGGGACAGGGGAGGTGGCTACACCTTC.

This clone has just one count. The chain employs TRBV11-2 and TRBJ2-1, with TRBD2 matching over 7 bases. Germline V lookup: CDR1 SGHAT, CDR2 FQNNGV. The V and J ends lost 5 bases and 5 bases, in that order; junction bases with no gene match: 9. There are 15 residues in the CDR3. CDR3 residues: CASSPSGNGNNEQFF. CDR3 sequence (DNA): TGTGCCAGCAGCCCGAGCGGGAACGGGAACAATGAGCAGTTCTTC.

This clone was seen a handful of times. V is TRBV6-2 or TRBV6-3 and J is TRBJ2-1; TRBD2 matches at 8 bases. The CDR3 contains 17 residues. The V and J ends lost 6 bases and 0 bases, in that order; junction bases with no gene match: 10. CDR1 and CDR2 (germline): MNHEY, SVGEGT. The chain's CDR3 is CASSRSLAGGSYNEQFF. The CDR3 nucleotides read TGTGCCAGCAGCCGTTCTCTAGCGGGCGGCTCCTACAATGAGCAGTTCTTC.